The rows below give T cell receptor beta chains drawn from one sample of a study of Graves' ophthalmopathy and Graves' hyperthyroidism. One entry per CDR3 protein, called by TCRdb with MiXCR from the multiplex PCR reads. This sample has about half a million distinct CDR3 sequences; over 13% occur once, and the top ten carry more than 8.5%. What was sequenced was blood. The receptor set was obtained from a woman aged 25 to 39 with Graves' ophthalmopathy. Both conserved end residues are part of each CDR3. D genes are given only for firm matches. Only part of the rows carry a size: once, few, many, or a class if the clone is expanded.

d_call,j_call,v_call,clone_size,cdr3_aa,cdr3_nt
TRBD2,TRBJ2-7,TRBV27,many,CASSLSRGLELAGDLLGYEQYF,TGTGCCAGCAGTTTGTCAAGGGGCCTTGAACTAGCGGGAGATTTGTTGGGCTACGAGCAGTACTTC
TRBD2,TRBJ2-5,TRBV28,many,CASSERGGQETQYF,TGTGCCAGCAGTGAGCGGGGAGGACAAGAGACCCAGTACTTC
TRBD2,TRBJ2-7,TRBV19,many,CASSIALAGASEQYF,TGTGCCAGTAGTATCGCGCTAGCGGGAGCCAGCGAGCAGTACTTC
.,TRBJ1-2,TRBV20-1,many,CSAPRRGTYGYTF,TGCAGTGCCCCCAGGCGGGGGACCTATGGCTACACCTTC
.,TRBJ2-4,TRBV4-1,many,CASSQDRTRGSWGIQYF,TGCGCCAGCAGCCAAGACCGGACCAGGGGTTCGTGGGGCATTCAGTACTTC
TRBD1,TRBJ2-5,TRBV7-8,many,CASSSDRGKLETQYF,TGTGCCAGCAGCTCGGACAGGGGAAAATTGGAGACCCAGTACTTC
.,TRBJ1-1,TRBV9,many,CASSVEARPDTEAFF,TGTGCCAGCAGCGTAGAGGCCAGGCCAGACACTGAAGCTTTCTTT
.,TRBJ1-2,TRBV2,many,CASMARTVDMSGYTF,TGTGCCAGCATGGCCCGGACAGTAGATATGAGTGGCTACACCTTC
.,TRBJ1-5,TRBV6-5,many,CASSFDRPGWGPQHF,TGTGCCAGCAGTTTCGACAGGCCCGGTTGGGGGCCCCAGCATTTT
TRBD1,TRBJ1-1,TRBV11-2,many,CASSLDLQGVAFF,TGTGCCAGCAGCTTAGATCTCCAGGGGGTAGCTTTCTTT
.,TRBJ2-7,TRBV6-5,many,CASTSPGGYEQYF,TGTGCCAGCACCTCCCCCGGGGGCTACGAGCAGTACTTC
.,TRBJ1-2,TRBV6-5,many,CASSYGQGIYGYTF,TGTGCCAGCAGTTACGGTCAGGGCATCTATGGCTACACCTTC
.,TRBJ1-6,TRBV6-1,many,CASSEVEGVGSPLHF,TGTGCCAGCAGTGAAGTAGAGGGGGTCGGTTCACCCCTCCACTTT
.,TRBJ1-1,TRBV6-1,many,CASSRTGSEAFF,TGTGCCAGCAGTCGAACAGGTAGTGAAGCTTTCTTT
TRBD1,TRBJ2-5,TRBV6-5,many,CASRTRTGNQETQYF,TGTGCCAGCAGGACTCGGACAGGGAACCAAGAGACCCAGTACTTC
.,TRBJ1-2,TRBV19,many,CASSARLGYGYTF,TGTGCCAGTAGTGCACGATTGGGCTATGGCTACACCTTC
TRBD1,TRBJ1-6,TRBV12-3/TRBV12-4,few,CASSLGTGVSPLHF,TGTGCCAGCAGTTTAGGGACAGGGGTCTCACCCCTCCACTTT
.,TRBJ1-1,TRBV11-3,many,CASSRTRPGTEAFF,TGTGCCAGCAGCAGGACCCGGCCGGGCACTGAAGCTTTCTTT
TRBD1,TRBJ2-7,TRBV6-1,many,CASSEQGASYEQYF,TGTGCCAGCAGTGAACAGGGGGCTTCCTACGAGCAGTACTTC
.,TRBJ1-5,TRBV6-1,few,CASSEGGGISQGQPQHF,TGTGCCAGCAGTGAAGGGGGGGGCATCTCGCAGGGTCAGCCCCAGCATTTT
.,TRBJ2-7,TRBV28,many,CASSSPRAGTYEQYF,TGTGCCAGCAGTTCCCCCAGGGCCGGAACCTACGAGCAGTACTTC
.,TRBJ1-6,TRBV11-2,few,CASSLKEDSPLHF,TGTGCCAGCAGCTTAAAGGAGGATTCACCCCTCCACTTT
TRBD1,TRBJ2-7,TRBV6-2/TRBV6-3,.,CASSPDRGKYEQYF,TGTGCCAGCAGCCCAGACAGGGGCAAGTACGAGCAGTACTTC
.,TRBJ1-5,TRBV15,few,CATSRSGGPGGNQPQHF,TGTGCCACCAGCAGATCTGGGGGTCCTGGGGGCAATCAGCCCCAGCATTTT
.,TRBJ2-5,TRBV20-1,few,CSASDVGRARGETQYF,TGCAGTGCTAGCGATGTGGGGCGGGCCCGCGGGGAGACCCAGTACTTC
.,TRBJ2-7,TRBV20-1,many,CSAPSPWGASSYEQYF,TGCAGTGCTCCATCCCCCTGGGGGGCGAGCTCCTACGAGCAGTACTTC
.,TRBJ1-5,TRBV6-4,.,CASTEVNQPQHF,TGTGCCAGCACTGAAGTCAATCAGCCCCAGCATTTT
TRBD2,TRBJ2-7,TRBV20-1,.,CSARAGGLYEQYF,TGCAGTGCCAGGGCGGGGGGGCTCTACGAGCAGTACTTC
.,TRBJ1-1,TRBV6-5,many,CASRRNAEAFF,TGTGCCAGCAGACGGAACGCTGAAGCTTTCTTT
TRBD1,TRBJ2-5,TRBV12-5,many,CASGMTGGFLETQYF,TGTGCTAGTGGTATGACAGGGGGCTTTTTGGAGACCCAGTACTTC
TRBD1,TRBJ1-2,TRBV7-9,.,CASSWGTANFGYTF,TGTGCCAGCAGCTGGGGGACAGCAAATTTTGGCTACACCTTC
.,TRBJ1-2,TRBV2,many,CASSEVRGHYGYTF,TGTGCCAGCAGTGAAGTTAGGGGACACTATGGCTACACCTTC
.,TRBJ2-7,TRBV28,.,CASSLWGRGGYEQYF,TGTGCCAGCAGTTTATGGGGCAGGGGGGGCTACGAGCAGTACTTC
.,TRBJ1-6,TRBV27,many,CASSSGSVNNSPLHF,TGTGCCAGCAGTTCAGGGTCAGTCAATAATTCACCCCTCCACTTT
TRBD1,TRBJ2-7,TRBV2,.,CAITGGYEQYF,TGTGCCATAACAGGGGGCTACGAGCAGTACTTC
.,TRBJ1-5,TRBV6-2/TRBV6-3,many,CASSYSPESRISNQPQHF,TGTGCCAGCAGTTATAGCCCGGAAAGCAGAATCAGCAATCAGCCCCAGCATTTT
.,TRBJ2-7,TRBV2,many,CASQEGFYEQYF,TGTGCCAGCCAAGAAGGGTTCTACGAGCAGTACTTC
.,TRBJ1-2,TRBV29-1,many,CSVVVREDYGYTF,TGCAGCGTTGTCGTTAGGGAGGACTATGGCTACACCTTC
.,TRBJ1-1,TRBV4-1,few,CASSSVGQGIMNTEAFF,TGCGCCAGCAGCTCGGTGGGTCAGGGTATTATGAACACTGAAGCTTTCTTT
.,TRBJ1-5,TRBV28,.,CASGDNSNQPQHF,TGTGCCAGCGGGGACAATAGCAATCAGCCCCAGCATTTT
.,TRBJ1-6,TRBV2,many,CASSDQGYNSPLHF,TGTGCCAGCAGTGATCAGGGTTATAATTCACCCCTCCACTTT
.,TRBJ1-5,TRBV3-1,few,CASSPLWGPNQPQHF,TGTGCCAGCAGCCCTCTGTGGGGACCCAATCAGCCCCAGCATTTT
TRBD2,TRBJ2-7,TRBV6-2/TRBV6-3,.,CASSYYGGAAREQYF,TGTGCCAGCAGTTACTACGGGGGGGCCGCCCGCGAGCAGTACTTC
TRBD1,TRBJ1-2,TRBV27,many,CASRRSGQGDSYTF,TGTGCCAGCAGACGATCCGGACAGGGTGATAGCTACACCTTC
TRBD1,TRBJ1-5,TRBV27,many,CASCPGGHSNQPQHF,TGTGCCAGCTGCCCAGGGGGCCATAGCAATCAGCCCCAGCATTTT
TRBD2,TRBJ2-5,TRBV7-2,few,CASSGRIAGAVETQYF,TGTGCCAGCAGCGGACGCATAGCGGGAGCAGTTGAGACCCAGTACTTC
TRBD2,TRBJ2-2,TRBV19,many,CASSVGTSGGELFF,TGTGCCAGTAGTGTCGGGACTAGCGGCGGGGAGCTGTTTTTT
TRBD1,TRBJ2-7,TRBV5-4,many,CASSLGGQVYEQYF,TGTGCCAGCAGCTTGGGGGGACAGGTTTACGAGCAGTACTTC
.,TRBJ2-5,TRBV7-9,many,CASSLAGGPNQETQYF,TGTGCCAGCAGCTTAGCTGGTGGACCTAACCAAGAGACCCAGTACTTC
.,TRBJ2-5,TRBV2,once,CASSESSETQYF,TGTGCCAGCAGTGAATCGTCAGAGACCCAGTACTTC
TRBD1,TRBJ1-6,TRBV5-6,many,CASSFPGQGATYNSPLHF,TGTGCCAGCAGCTTTCCGGGACAGGGGGCGACCTATAATTCACCCCTCCACTTT
TRBD1,TRBJ1-1,TRBV6-5,many,CASSYPPGTGGEAFF,TGTGCCAGCAGTTACCCTCCCGGGACAGGGGGTGAAGCTTTCTTT
.,TRBJ2-6,TRBV3-1,many,CASSQDISGANVLTF,TGTGCCAGCAGCCAAGATATCTCTGGGGCCAACGTCCTGACTTTC
.,TRBJ2-2,TRBV6-5,.,CASSYLPGRNTGELFF,TGTGCCAGCAGTTACCTTCCGGGACGGAACACCGGGGAGCTGTTTTTT
.,TRBJ2-5,TRBV28,.,CAISRKETQYF,TGTGCCATCAGCAGGAAAGAGACCCAGTACTTC
.,TRBJ2-7,TRBV7-8,many,CASSPRASYEQYF,TGTGCCAGCAGCCCCCGGGCTAGCTACGAGCAGTACTTC